The clone carrying this T cell receptor beta chain is a singleton in its sample. This entry comes from a study of cytomegalovirus exposure and HLA in healthy donors. The primer mix had 60 Vbeta and 13 Jbeta primers. Authors' processing steps: Counted up in a later analysis, unique TCR beta chains came to some 82 million, with around 11 million shared. TCRdb's table, derived via immunoSEQ multiplex PCR, lists solely in-frame clones and lacks some. That table gives V, J and clone size, and the DNA gave D and trimming. Here the sample spans 130,000 or so clones, over 65% being singletons. The CDR3 contains 13 residues. Trimming took 5 bases from V and 10 from J, leaving 14 bases between them. Germline V lookup: CDR1 SGHTA, CDR2 FQGNSA.

V is TRBV7-2 and J is TRBJ2-2; TRBD2 is a possible D gene (6 bases). The sample was PBMCs. The source of this sequence is a man between 45 and 60 years old in good health and CMV-seronegative. CDR3 in amino acids: CASSPQGLQELFF. The CDR3 nucleotides read TGTGCCAGCAGCCCCCAGGGACTTCAGGAGCTGTTTTTT.